This is a list of T cell receptor beta chains from one sample in a study of T cells after yellow fever vaccination. A single record per CDR3 protein comes from TCRdb applying MiXCR to the 5' RACE reads. The sample has about 26,000 distinct CDR3 sequences; about 5.5% are singletons. The sample here was PBMCs, either bulk or a sorted T-cell subset (CD4+, CD8+, memory, or dextramer-sorted; not recorded which), taken 15 days after the yellow fever booster vaccination. These receptors originate from a man aged 30 to 45 who received the YFV17D yellow fever vaccine. Each CDR3 is given with its conserved first and last residue. A D gene is named only where the DNA matches it firmly. Rows may omit the clone size; those that give it use once, few, many or a size class.

V gene,clone size,D gene,J gene,CDR3 protein,CDR3 DNA
TRBV5-1,many,TRBD2,TRBJ2-1,CASSSKLAGDNEQFF,TGCGCCAGCAGCTCAAAACTAGCGGGAGATAATGAGCAGTTCTTC
TRBV3-1,many,NA,TRBJ1-2,CASSPSPLGSGYTF,TGTGCCAGCAGCCCATCACCCCTAGGATCGGGCTACACCTTC
TRBV14,many,NA,TRBJ2-1,CASSQYLYNEQFF,TGTGCCAGCAGCCAGTACTTATACAATGAGCAGTTCTTC
TRBV20-1,many,NA,TRBJ2-5,CSASGQETQYF,TGCAGTGCTAGCGGCCAAGAGACCCAGTACTTC
TRBV10-3,many,NA,TRBJ2-5,CAISEGLGIQETQYF,TGTGCCATCAGTGAAGGGTTGGGAATCCAAGAGACCCAGTACTTC
TRBV6-5,many,TRBD2,TRBJ2-2,CASRRTSGSTGELFF,TGTGCCAGCAGACGGACTAGCGGGAGTACCGGGGAGCTGTTTTTT
TRBV9,NA,TRBD2,TRBJ2-1,CASSVEAGVFNEQFF,TGTGCCAGCAGCGTGGAAGCGGGAGTGTTCAATGAGCAGTTCTTC
TRBV4-3,many,NA,TRBJ1-1,CASSQDWRGYTEAFF,TGCGCCAGCAGCCAAGATTGGCGGGGCTACACTGAAGCTTTCTTT
TRBV7-2,many,TRBD2,TRBJ2-1,CASSISGRVYNEQFF,TGTGCCAGCAGCATTAGCGGGAGGGTTTACAATGAGCAGTTCTTC
TRBV15,NA,NA,TRBJ1-5,CATSRDIQPQHF,TGTGCCACCAGCAGAGATATTCAGCCCCAGCATTTT
TRBV6-5,many,TRBD1,TRBJ1-6,CASSRFSDRGGSPLHF,TGTGCCAGCAGTCGCTTTTCGGACAGGGGAGGATCACCCCTCCACTTT
TRBV4-2,many,TRBD2,TRBJ2-3,CASSQGGGSTQYF,TGTGCCAGCAGCCAAGGCGGGGGGTCGACGCAGTATTTT
TRBV24-1,many,NA,TRBJ1-5,CATSVQGWDQPQHF,TGTGCCACCTCCGTCCAGGGATGGGATCAGCCCCAGCATTTT
TRBV29-1,many,NA,TRBJ2-7,CSVEQGSGAGYEQYF,TGCAGCGTTGAACAGGGGAGCGGAGCGGGCTACGAGCAGTACTTC
TRBV12-3/TRBV12-4,many,NA,TRBJ2-2,CASSPHNTGELFF,TGTGCCAGCAGCCCACACAACACCGGGGAGCTGTTTTTT
TRBV7-9,many,TRBD2,TRBJ2-3,CASSLEASGIPDTQYF,TGTGCCAGCAGCTTAGAGGCTAGCGGGATCCCAGATACGCAGTATTTT
TRBV30,few,TRBD1,TRBJ1-4,CAWARAGTAYEKLFF,TGTGCCTGGGCAAGGGCAGGGACAGCTTATGAAAAACTGTTTTTT
TRBV24-1,many,TRBD1,TRBJ2-2,CATSDPGQGTGELFF,TGTGCCACCAGTGACCCGGGACAGGGAACCGGGGAGCTGTTTTTT
TRBV7-9,medium-sized,NA,TRBJ2-7,CASSFTVGSEQYF,TGTGCCAGCAGCTTCACCGTTGGTTCAGAGCAGTACTTC
TRBV28,many,NA,TRBJ1-5,CASSPYGTGRFDQPQHF,TGTGCCAGCAGTCCCTATGGGACCGGACGGTTCGATCAGCCCCAGCATTTT
TRBV7-6,many,TRBD1,TRBJ2-7,CASGTASYEQYF,TGTGCCAGTGGGACAGCATCCTACGAGCAGTACTTC
TRBV20-1,many,TRBD2,TRBJ2-1,CSARSGSHPYNEQFF,TGCAGTGCTAGAAGCGGGAGTCACCCCTACAATGAGCAGTTCTTC
TRBV6-5,many,TRBD2,TRBJ2-1,CASSWGGRAYNEQFF,TGTGCCAGCAGTTGGGGCGGGAGGGCCTACAATGAGCAGTTCTTC
TRBV20-1,medium-sized,TRBD2,TRBJ2-3,CSARSGRRGTDTQYF,TGCAGTGCTAGAAGCGGGAGGCGTGGAACAGATACGCAGTATTTT
TRBV27,many,TRBD1,TRBJ2-1,CASQGQVPYNEQFF,TGTGCCAGCCAGGGACAGGTACCCTACAATGAGCAGTTCTTC